Detailed here is one TCR beta chain. Its matching antigen is unknown. The data belong to a study of shared clonotypes between healthy human individuals. On the study more broadly: Three CD4 naive, three CD4 memory, two CD8 naive and one CD8 memory plate were used per donor. Whole-study results and caveats: Depth of sequencing was expected to influence donor clonotype sharing. Only blood underwent sampling, and tissue repertoires likely differ.

Produced via immunoSEQ multiplex PCR; TCRdb's table is partial and in-frame only. The table lists roughly 570,000 clones, roughly 98% of them singletons. The V and J ends lost 5 bases and 2 bases respectively, with 9 bases between them. The CDR3 totals 14 residues. Germline CDR1 and CDR2: MNHEY and SMNVEV (reference sequence). The naive CD8 subset, CD45RO-negative cells positively selected for CCR7, excluded terminally differentiated effector memory CD45RA+ cells. The clonotype comes from a young man in good health. Sequenced: naive CD8+ T cells sorted from blood. The V and J genes are TRBV27 and TRBJ2-2, with TRBD1 as a possible D gene (5 bases). CDR3 DNA sequence: TGTGCCAGCAGTCCCCGGACAAACACCGGGGAGCTGTTTTTT. This codes for CASSPRTNTGELFF.